This T cell receptor beta chain was sequenced in a study of Graves' ophthalmopathy and Graves' hyperthyroidism. Background on the study: Peripheral blood collection took place at initial diagnosis, before any treatment.

Findings and caveats of the study: Between ophthalmopathy and stable hyperthyroidism, a 13-signature model drew a separation with nearly 90% sensitivity and 81.08% specificity. The model flagged ophthalmopathy progression at roughly 64% sensitivity and 72% to 75% specificity.

This clonotype was seen many times. What it binds is not known. RNA transcripts provided the template for amplifying TCR beta CDR3 regions. The first-round RT-PCR employed HTBI primers together with the Qiagen OneStep RT-PCR kit. A multiplex PCR was then performed as the second round. From the multiplex PCR reads, TCRdb called clonotypes with MiXCR, one entry per CDR3 protein. The sample contains 620,000 or so distinct CDR3 sequences, approximately 21% of which appear only once. The length of the CDR3 is 13 residues. V shed 3 bases and J shed 5 bases, with 11 bases lying between them. Germline V lookup: CDR1 SGHVS, CDR2 FQNEAQ.

The sequence came from a woman between 18 and 29 years old with stable Graves' hyperthyroidism. Some clones in this sample may be carry-over from other donors' samples. Sequenced sample: peripheral blood. The gene calls are TRBV7-8 and TRBJ2-7; weak D call: TRBD1 (6 bases). The CDR3 DNA follows: TGTGCCAGCAGCTTTCAACAGGGTGACGAGCAGTACTTC. This codes for CASSFQQGDEQYF.